The T cell receptor beta chain described here comes from a study of cytomegalovirus exposure and HLA in healthy donors. Overall study: Earlier, approximately 190 million T cells were analyzed, and about 100 million unique TCR beta sequences were found among them. Findings of the study overall: Clonal expansion, a later analysis showed, was greater in HLA-associated TCR beta chains than in equally common others. There were about 160 TCR beta chains listed as cytomegalovirus-associated. A later analysis linked a missense variant in DCLRE1C to the trimming of TCR beta V and J genes.

Comment on this clone: Its matching antigen is unknown.

PCR primers comprised 60 Vbeta and 13 Jbeta primers. The data were produced by immunoSEQ multiplex PCR, yet TCRdb's version contains in-frame clones alone and is incomplete. The sample lists under 200,000 clones; 75% to 85% were seen once. The CDR3 covers 12 residues. The germline V and J ends were trimmed by 7 bases and 2 bases, with 8 bases remaining between them. Germline lookup yields CDR1 MDHEN and CDR2 SYDVKM. The chain combines TRBV28 with TRBJ1-2; D is unresolved. The clonotype was recovered from a woman between 50 and 59 years old in good health and CMV-seronegative. Sequenced input: PBMCs. CDR3: CASTAANYGYTF. CDR3 in DNA: TGTGCCAGCACGGCAGCGAACTATGGCTACACCTTC.